This is a list of T cell receptor beta chains from one sample in a study of T-cell memory formation after mild COVID-19. Using its own MiXCR run on the 5' RACE reads, TCRdb lists one record per CDR3 protein. Of nearly 110,000 distinct CDR3 sequences detected, 9.5% to 15% appear once; the ten largest clones hold 27%. The sample taken for sequencing was PBMCs or a T cell subset sorted from them (not recorded which). These receptors were collected from an adult woman who had mild COVID-19 (a few samples of this study predate the infection). Cell type and time point are not known. The CDR3 runs from the conserved cysteine through the conserved F or W. The D gene is left open where the match is weak. The size field is filled for only some rows; it gives once, few, many or a size class.

abundance,j_gene,v_gene,d_gene,CDR3nt,CDR3aa
NA,TRBJ2-1,TRBV20-1,NA,TGCAGTGCTAGAGAGAGGGCGGCGAGCTCCTACAATGAGCAGTTCTTC,CSARERAASSYNEQFF
NA,TRBJ2-3,TRBV23-1,NA,TGCGCCAGCAGTCAATCTCAGGGACACCGAGGAGCAGATACGCAGTATTTT,CASSQSQGHRGADTQYF
NA,TRBJ2-7,TRBV9,NA,TGTGCCAGCAGCGTAGGCGCAGGGTGGACCTACGAGCAGTACTTC,CASSVGAGWTYEQYF
few,TRBJ2-3,TRBV2,NA,TGTGCCGCTTGGACAGAGAGCACAGATACGCAGTATTTT,CAAWTESTDTQYF
once,TRBJ2-7,TRBV19,NA,TGTGCCAGTAGTATTACAGGATCCTCCTACGAGCAGTACTTC,CASSITGSSYEQYF
few,TRBJ2-7,TRBV12-3/TRBV12-4,TRBD2,TGTGCCAGCAGCATAGCGGGAGCCAAGGACGAGCAGTACTTC,CASSIAGAKDEQYF
NA,TRBJ1-1,TRBV6-2/TRBV6-3,NA,TGTGCCAGCAGTTACTTGGAATCGGGCACTGAAGCTTTCTTT,CASSYLESGTEAFF
few,TRBJ1-4,TRBV7-9,NA,TGTGCCAGCAGCTCTAAACCTGGGGAACTGTTTTTT,CASSSKPGELFF
NA,TRBJ2-7,TRBV5-5,NA,TGTGCCAGCAGCTGGACAGAGACCACCTACGAGCAGTACTTC,CASSWTETTYEQYF
NA,TRBJ1-2,TRBV6-5,TRBD1,TGTGCCAGCAGTTACGGACAGGGACGGATTGACGGCTACACCTTC,CASSYGQGRIDGYTF
many,TRBJ2-1,TRBV9,NA,TGTGCCAGCAGCGTACATACAGGATACAATGAGCAGTTCTTC,CASSVHTGYNEQFF
few,TRBJ1-6,TRBV25-1,NA,TGTGCCAGCACCGGGGGCTATAATTCACCCCTCCACTTT,CASTGGYNSPLHF
few,TRBJ2-5,TRBV4-2,TRBD2,TGTGCCAGCAGCCAAGGACTAGCTCAAGAGACCCAGTACTTC,CASSQGLAQETQYF
NA,TRBJ2-7,TRBV14,NA,TGTGCCAGCAGCCACTCTCCCGGTGGTTCCTACGAGCAGTACTTC,CASSHSPGGSYEQYF
many,TRBJ2-5,TRBV29-1,NA,TGCAGCGTTGGTCCCCTCCCTTGGGGCGATCAAGAGACCCAGTACTTC,CSVGPLPWGDQETQYF
few,TRBJ2-7,TRBV12-3/TRBV12-4,NA,NA,CASSFFGQGSYEQYF
NA,TRBJ2-3,TRBV29-1,NA,TGCAGCGTTGAAGATCCCTCAAGCACAGATACGCAGTATTTT,CSVEDPSSTDTQYF
NA,TRBJ1-5,TRBV6-2/TRBV6-3,NA,TGTGCCAGCAGTTACTGGGAGAGTGAGGATCAGCCCCAGCATTTT,CASSYWESEDQPQHF
few,TRBJ1-3,TRBV7-9,TRBD1,TGTGCCAGCAGCAGCGGACAGGCCTCCTCTGGAAACACCATATATTTT,CASSSGQASSGNTIYF
NA,TRBJ2-7,TRBV29-1,TRBD2,TGCAGCGTTTTAGCGGGAACCACCTACGAGCAGTACTTC,CSVLAGTTYEQYF
few,TRBJ2-5,TRBV9,TRBD2,TGTGCCAGCAGCCCGACAGGACTAGCGGGAGTCCAAGAGACCCAGTACTTC,CASSPTGLAGVQETQYF
NA,TRBJ2-1,TRBV6-2/TRBV6-3,TRBD2,TGTGCCAGCAGTACCGGGACTAGCAACGGCAATGAGCAGTTCTTC,CASSTGTSNGNEQFF
few,TRBJ2-1,TRBV9,TRBD1,TGTGCCAGCTCTTCCCCAGGGGGACACCTCTACAATGAGCAGTTCTTC,CASSSPGGHLYNEQFF
NA,TRBJ2-4,TRBV7-9,TRBD1,TGTGCCAGCAGCTCCGACAGGGTAACCAAAAACATTCAGTACTTC,CASSSDRVTKNIQYF
NA,TRBJ2-3,TRBV12-3/TRBV12-4,NA,TGTGCCAGTCGCGAGGGGGCAGATACGCAGTATTTT,CASREGADTQYF
few,TRBJ2-7,TRBV7-9,NA,TGTGCCAGCAGCTTAGTGCAGGTCGACGAGCAGTACTTC,CASSLVQVDEQYF
few,TRBJ2-7,TRBV9,TRBD2,TGTGCCAGCAGCGTAGGGGCTGGGACTACCCCCTCCTACGAGCAGTACTTC,CASSVGAGTTPSYEQYF
few,TRBJ2-7,TRBV6-5,TRBD1,TGTGCCAGCAGGACCTACCCGGGACAGGGGTACGAGCAGTACTTC,CASRTYPGQGYEQYF
NA,TRBJ2-1,TRBV4-3,NA,TGCGCCAGCAGCCAAGATTCGGCTAGCCCTCACAATGAGCAGTTCTTC,CASSQDSASPHNEQFF
NA,TRBJ1-6,TRBV7-3,TRBD1,TGTGCCAGCAGCTTAATGGAGGGGGCTAGTTCACCCCTCCACTTT,CASSLMEGASSPLHF
NA,TRBJ2-6,TRBV6-2/TRBV6-3,NA,TGTGCCAGCAGGACAGGAGCTGGGGCCAACGTCCTGACTTTC,CASRTGAGANVLTF
NA,TRBJ1-1,TRBV29-1,NA,TGCAGCGTTTTACAGGGAACTGAAGCTTTCTTT,CSVLQGTEAFF
NA,TRBJ1-1,TRBV10-3,NA,TGTGCCATCAGTGAGGGAGGAGGGGAAGCTTTCTTT,CAISEGGGEAFF
few,TRBJ2-1,TRBV28,NA,TGTGCCAGCAGTTTGCTCAACTACAATGAGCAGTTCTTC,CASSLLNYNEQFF
NA,TRBJ2-1,TRBV5-1,TRBD1,TGCGCCAGCTCCGCCTCGGGGACAGCTGCCGACAATGAGCAGTTCTTC,CASSASGTAADNEQFF
NA,TRBJ1-2,TRBV6-5,NA,TGTGCCAGCAGTTCCAACACGGGACAAGGCGCCTACACCTTC,CASSSNTGQGAYTF
few,TRBJ2-7,TRBV5-1,NA,TGCGCCAGCAGCGCTGACTGGGCCTCCTACGAGCAGTACTTC,CASSADWASYEQYF
few,TRBJ2-7,TRBV19,TRBD1,TGTGCCAGTAGCCCTTGGACAGGGGGATCCTACGAGCAGTACTTC,CASSPWTGGSYEQYF
few,TRBJ2-3,TRBV2,NA,TGTGCCAGCAGTGGTCAGGGTAAAGATACGCAGTATTTT,CASSGQGKDTQYF
few,TRBJ2-7,TRBV6-2/TRBV6-3,TRBD2,TGTGCCAGCACCGTAGCGGGACGCTCCTACGAGCAGTACTTC,CASTVAGRSYEQYF
NA,TRBJ1-2,TRBV4-2,TRBD1,TGTGCCAGCAGCCAGCCGGGACAGGTGTTCTGGGGCTACACCTTC,CASSQPGQVFWGYTF
many,TRBJ2-3,TRBV7-2,TRBD2,TGTGCCAGCAGCTTAGGGGAGGGTCGTGCAGATACGCAGTATTTT,CASSLGEGRADTQYF
NA,TRBJ2-5,TRBV6-1,TRBD2,TGTGCCAGTACTGGAGCGGGGACTGGCGGGGAACCGTACCAAGAGACCCAGTACTTC,CASTGAGTGGEPYQETQYF
few,TRBJ2-3,TRBV5-1,TRBD2,TGCGCCAGCAGCTTGGCCGCGGGGGAAAGCACAGATACGCAGTATTTT,CASSLAAGESTDTQYF
once,TRBJ2-6,TRBV7-2,NA,TGTGCCAGCAGCTTAGTACGGGGCTCTGGGGCCAACGTCCTGACTTTC,CASSLVRGSGANVLTF
few,TRBJ1-2,TRBV30,NA,TGTGCCTGGAGGGGCCCGGGGGAAGGCTACACCTTC,CAWRGPGEGYTF
NA,TRBJ2-2,TRBV24-1,NA,TGTGCCACCAGTGAAGGAGACAAAGAGGCCGGGGAGCTGTTTTTT,CATSEGDKEAGELFF
NA,TRBJ1-2,TRBV29-1,NA,TGCAGCGTTGATAGGGGCGACTATGGCTACACCTTC,CSVDRGDYGYTF
NA,TRBJ2-2,TRBV24-1,TRBD2,TGTGCCACCAGTGACCCTGGACTAGCGGGAGGGCCTCACGGGGAGCTGTTTTTT,CATSDPGLAGGPHGELFF
NA,TRBJ2-5,TRBV12-3/TRBV12-4,NA,TGTGCCAGCAGTTTTGAGGGGCAAGAGACCCAGTACTTC,CASSFEGQETQYF
few,TRBJ2-2,TRBV7-9,NA,TGTGCCAGCAGCTTACTAGGAGGGCCCAACACCGGGGAGCTGTTTTTT,CASSLLGGPNTGELFF
NA,TRBJ1-1,TRBV4-1,TRBD1,TGCGCCAGCAGCCCCGGACAGGGACTGAACACTGAAGCTTTCTTT,CASSPGQGLNTEAFF